One TCR beta chain is described in this entry. The CDR3 has 12 amino acids. V was pared by 4 bases and J by 9 bases, with 6 bases of the junction left unmatched. CDR1 and CDR2 from the germline V gene are MNHEY and SMNVEV (reference sequence). The data originate from a study of blood T cell repertoires in COVID-19. Study-level information: Sites in the United States, Italy and Spain provided acute and convalescent COVID-19 samples. PBMCs, B-cell-depleted T cells, or T cells provided the cDNA or gDNA that made up the material.

The authors' processing: Counts of nucleated cells, estimated from reference gene primer amplification, were obtained. Using immunoSEQ multiplex PCR, the repertoire was profiled, and TCRdb retains in-frame clones only, with some absent. V, J and clone size derive from that table, while D and trimming were established from the DNA sequence. The table includes 25,000 to 35,000 clones, over 75% detected once. The chain carries TRBV27 and TRBJ2-7; TRBD1 agrees at 7 bases. The origin of this receptor is a human donor in a cohort sampled during active COVID-19. The specimen was peripheral blood. CDR3 nucleotides: TGTGCCAGCAGTTCCGACAGGGTGGGGCAGTACTTC. Translation: CASSSDRVGQYF.